This T cell receptor (beta chain) was captured by sequencing in a study of CD8 T cells in Susac syndrome. It was treatment-naive patients with stable or active relapsing-remitting disease who made up the multiple sclerosis controls. RNA, at roughly 0.45 to 1 ug, was reverse transcribed with random hexamers. TCRdb passed the immunoSEQ multiplex PCR reads through MiXCR, listing each CDR3 protein once. Of about 280,000 distinct CDR3 sequences in the sample, around 83% are singletons; the top ten hold 0.095% to 0.14%. This clonotype was seen once. CDR1 is SGDLS and CDR2 is YYNGEE in the germline V gene. With 3 bases removed from V and 4 bases from J, the gap between germline ends came to 8 bases. CDR3 length: 13 amino acids.

This receptor was taken from a human donor with multiple sclerosis. Sequencing used CD8+ T cells from PBMCs. This sequence joins TRBV9 and TRBJ2-1; D not resolved. The CDR3 DNA is TGTGCCAGCAGCGCCTTTCAGTACAATGAGCAGTTCTTC. Translated: CASSAFQYNEQFF.